Below, 17 T cell receptor beta chains from the same sample are listed, as sequenced in a study of blood T cell repertoires in COVID-19. Sequencing was performed with immunoSEQ multiplex PCR; in TCRdb, only in-frame clones are kept and a portion is missing. The table records 100,000 to 150,000 clones, about 91% of them present only once. The sample was peripheral blood. The receptors here all came from a man in his fifties or sixties with acute or convalescent COVID-19.

The chain joins TRBV28 to TRBJ2-3; maybe TRBD1 (5 bases). V was pared by 2 bases and J by 5 bases, with 14 bases between. Per germline, CDR1 MDHEN and CDR2 SYDVKM. CDR3 size: 15 residues. CDR3 region: CASSLPSGARDTQYF. The CDR3 bases are TGTGCCAGCAGTTTACCGTCTGGGGCGAGAGATACGCAGTATTTT.

The genes are TRBV5-6 and TRBJ2-4, with a weak D call TRBD2 (6 bases). Germline V gene lookup returns CDR1 SGHDT and CDR2 YYEEEE. V shed 7 bases and J shed 10 bases, with 18 bases lying between them. The CDR3 is 13 amino acids. DNA of the CDR3: TGTGCCAGCTCGGGGGTTTTTTCGGGGATTCAGTACTTC. This translates into CASSGVFSGIQYF.

V and J are TRBV30 and TRBJ1-5, with D possibly being TRBD1 (5 bases). The V and J ends lost 3 bases and 7 bases respectively, with 16 bases between them. The CDR3 length is 14 residues. Looked up from germline, CDR1 is GTSNPN and CDR2 is SVGIG (reference sequence). In DNA form, the CDR3 reads TGTGCCTGGAGCGAATTGTCGTGGGGCCAGCCCCAGCATTTT. Residues: CAWSELSWGQPQHF.

The chain couples TRBV11-2 to TRBJ2-3; D possibly corresponds to TRBD2 (6 bases). Trimming shortened V by 5 bases and J by 0 bases, and 24 bases separated the two germline ends. The germline V gene encodes CDR1 SGHAT and CDR2 FQNNGV. The CDR3 is 19 amino acids. In DNA, the CDR3 is TGTGCCAGCAGCCGGACTGGACTAAACATATACCTTAGCACAGATACGCAGTATTTT. It encodes CASSRTGLNIYLSTDTQYF.

The rearrangement links TRBV6-6 to TRBJ2-7; maybe TRBD1 (5 bases). Germline V gene lookup returns CDR1 MNHNY and CDR2 SVGAGI (reference sequence). The CDR3 length is 15 residues. V was pared by 0 bases and J by 5 bases, with 14 bases between. Here the CDR3 reads CASSYSGQGDDEQYF. The CDR3, as DNA: TGTGCCAGCAGTTACTCGGGGCAGGGCGACGACGAGCAGTACTTC.

The V call is TRBV11-1, the J call TRBJ1-1, with D perhaps matching TRBD1 (6 bases). This CDR3 has 16 amino acids. Germline-derived CDR1 and CDR2 are SGHAT and FQDESV (reference sequence). Deletions cut 4 bases from V and 2 bases from J, with 17 bases between. The CDR3 nucleotides are TGTGCCAGCAGCTCCTCTCAGGGGCTTATTAACACTGAAGCTTTCTTT. This gives the protein CASSSSQGLINTEAFF.

This clone has only one observation. The V gene is TRBV25-1, the J gene TRBJ1-1, with a tentative D call TRBD1 (6 bases). The CDR3 length is 15 residues. Germline V gives CDR1 MGHDK, CDR2 SYGVNS. Trimming pared 2 bases from V and 2 bases from J, leaving 12 bases between. This CDR3 is CASSEPAGTNTEAFF. The CDR3 DNA is TGTGCCAGCAGTGAACCCGCAGGGACAAACACTGAAGCTTTCTTT. The variable domain in full, with the rest retrieved from reference TRBV25-1 and TRBJ1-1, is EADIYQTPRYLVIGTGKKITLECSQTMGHDKMYWYQQDPGMELHLIHYSYGVNSTEKGDLSSESTVSRIRTEHFPLTLESARPSHTSQYLCASSEPAGTNTEAFFGQGTRLTVV.

This chain links TRBV25-1 with TRBJ1-3; 8 nucleotides agree with TRBD1. The CDR3 has 18 amino acids. In germline, CDR1 is MGHDK, CDR2 SYGVNS. V lost 6 bases, J lost 0 bases, and 13 bases stayed unmatched. As DNA, the CDR3 is TGTGCCAGCAGGAGAGAGTCCGTTACAGGGGGCTCTGGAAACACCATATATTTT. Translated, it gives CASRRESVTGGSGNTIYF.

In DNA form, the CDR3 reads TGCGCCAGTACCTTGACGGGCACAGGGGGCGACTATGGCTACACCTTC. Residues: CASTLTGTGGDYGYTF. The chain uses TRBV5-1 and TRBJ1-2; 9 bases map to TRBD1. The CDR3 runs 16 residues. Germline assignment: CDR1 SGHRS and CDR2 YFSETQ. V was pared by 8 bases and J by 3 bases, with 14 bases of the junction left unmatched.

The chain uses TRBV18 and TRBJ2-5; 7 bases are a match to TRBD2. The ends lost 4 bases at V and 4 bases at J; junction bases unmatched: 6. This CDR3 is built from 14 residues. Germline lookup yields CDR1 KGHSH and CDR2 LQKENI. For the CDR3, the DNA is TGTGCCAGCTCACTCGGGGGGAGTCTAGAGACCCAGTACTTC. Translated, it gives CASSLGGSLETQYF.

The V and J genes are TRBV7-9 and TRBJ2-7, with 7 bases identical to TRBD2. This CDR3 spans 13 amino acids. Germline CDR1 and CDR2: SEHNR and FQNEAQ (reference sequence). V lost 1 base, J lost 5 bases, and 2 bases stayed unmatched. CDR3 in amino acids: CASSLVGRDEQYF. CDR3 sequence (DNA): TGTGCCAGCAGCTTAGTGGGGAGGGACGAGCAGTACTTC.

This clone occurred once. CDR3 protein: CASSFIAGREQYF. In DNA form, the CDR3 reads TGCGCCAGCAGCTTTATAGCGGGGCGGGAGCAGTACTTC. This chain connects TRBV5-1 to TRBJ2-7; TRBD2 matches at 8 bases. The CDR3 extends over 13 amino acids. The V gene end was trimmed by 2 bases and the J gene end by 7 bases; junction bases not matched to a gene: 5. CDR1 SGHRS and CDR2 YFSETQ come from the germline V gene.

A few counts support this clone. This chain links TRBV2 with TRBJ1-6; no clear D. V was clipped by 5 bases and J by 7 bases, with 12 bases between them. The CDR3 covers 14 residues. Germline CDR1 and CDR2: SNHLY and FYNNEI. In nucleotides, the CDR3 is TGTGCCAGCAGTCCCCCCCGGGAGAATTCACCCCTCCACTTT. It translates to CASSPPRENSPLHF.

The CDR3 here is CATQGDTQYF. The DNA for the CDR3 is TGTGCCACACAGGGAGATACGCAGTATTTT. The rearrangement uses TRBV19 and TRBJ2-3; TRBD1 might be the D (6 bases). Between the trimmed V and J ends, which lost 10 bases and 5 bases, there was a span of 7 bases. Germline CDR1 reads LNHDA; CDR2 reads SQIVND (reference sequence). CDR3 length: 10 amino acids.

This chain joins TRBV5-4 and TRBJ2-7, with D maybe TRBD2 (5 bases). CDR1 and CDR2 from the germline V gene are SGHNT and YYREEE (reference sequence). CDR3 length equals 12 residues. V lost 4 bases to trimming and J lost 4 bases, with 9 bases between them. CDR3 nucleotide sequence: TGTGCCAGCAGCGCGGACTTTTACGAGCAGTACTTC. It specifies CASSADFYEQYF. Full variable domain (rest looked up from reference TRBV5-4 and TRBJ2-7): ETGVTQSPTHLIKTRGQQVTLRCSSQSGHNTVSWYQQALGQGPQFIFQYYREEENGRGNFPPRFSGLQFPNYSSELNVNALELDDSALYLCASSADFYEQYFGPGTRLTVT.

This chain joins TRBV7-9 and TRBJ1-2; 9 bases line up with TRBD1. Germline CDR1 SEHNR, CDR2 FQNEAQ (reference sequence). The CDR3 is 16 residues long. V was pared by 7 bases and J by 1 base, with 10 bases of the junction left unmatched. CDR3 sequence reads: CASIPGQGNFNYGYTF. The CDR3 DNA reads TGTGCCAGCATACCGGGACAGGGCAATTTTAACTATGGCTACACCTTC.

This clone was counted between two and nine times. The gene calls are TRBV5-1 and TRBJ1-6, with D perhaps TRBD1 (5 bases). Trimming pared 1 base from V and 9 bases from J, leaving 17 bases between. CDR1 and CDR2 (germline): SGHRS, YFSETQ. The CDR3 is 16 amino acids. CDR3 sequence (DNA): TGCGCCAGCAGCTTGTCCGGGGGACCCGGGGGTTCACCCCTCCACTTT. Protein product: CASSLSGGPGGSPLHF. The full variable domain, completed using reference TRBV5-1 and TRBJ1-6, is KAGVTQTPRYLIKTRGQQVTLSCSPISGHRSVSWYQQTPGQGLQFLFEYFSETQRNKGNFPGRFSGRQFSNSRSEMNVSTLELGDSALYLCASSLSGGPGGSPLHFGNGTRLTVT.